A single sample gave rise to the 5 T cell receptor beta chains below, sequenced in a study of response to subunit inactivated influenza vaccine. TCRdb analysed the RT-PCR reads with MiXCR anew, one entry per CDR3 protein. The sample yields 550,000 to 600,000 distinct CDR3 sequences, 12% seen once. The specimen was PBMCs from blood, collected on the day of vaccination. These receptors all stem from a man aged 50 to 60 who received an inactivated influenza vaccine.

This clonotype was observed a handful of times. This sequence joins TRBV7-2 and TRBJ1-5; no clear D. Germline assignment: CDR1 SGHTA and CDR2 FQGNSA. The V end lost 4 bases, the J end lost 1 base, and 8 bases lay between the germline ends. This CDR3 spans 14 amino acids. The CDR3 reads CASSSRQSNQPQHF. Written as DNA, the CDR3 is TGTGCCAGCAGCTCCCGACAAAGCAATCAGCCCCAGCATTTT.

The V and J genes are TRBV5-1 and TRBJ1-1, with a weak D call TRBD1 (6 bases). The CDR3 runs 15 residues. The V gene's germline CDR1 is SGHRS and CDR2 YFSETQ. Trimming removed 4 bases at V and 10 bases at J, with 23 bases between. DNA for the CDR3: TGCGCCAGCAGCGACAGGCCGGACGGGGGCGGCGGAGCTTTCTTT. The encoded protein is CASSDRPDGGGGAFF.

Comment on this clonotype: A single base separates this from a much larger clone, so it may be a read error. V is TRBV12-3 or TRBV12-4 and J is TRBJ1-5; tentative D call: TRBD1 (5 bases). V was cut by 4 bases and J by 5 bases, with 12 bases left in between. CDR3 length: 14 amino acids. The CDR3 loop reads CASSWVGGDQPQHF. The CDR3 bases are TGTGCCAGCAGTTGGGTGGGGGGGGATCAGCCCCAGCATTTT.

This clonotype turned up a few times. The rearrangement links TRBV29-1 to TRBJ2-2; 7 bases are shared with TRBD1. Looked up from germline, CDR1 is SQVTM and CDR2 is ANQGSEA. This CDR3 is 14 amino acids long. V lost 5 bases, J lost 6 bases, and 9 bases stayed unmatched. The CDR3 region is CSVNRGVGAGELFF. DNA of the CDR3: TGCAGCGTTAACAGGGGAGTGGGTGCCGGGGAGCTGTTTTTT.

This clonotype was observed a handful of times. The V call is TRBV5-1, the J call TRBJ2-1; D gene uncertain. The CDR3 has 12 residues. Germline CDR1 SGHRS, CDR2 YFSETQ. Deletions cut 2 bases from V and 8 bases from J, with 8 bases between. The CDR3 sequence is CASSFGVHEQFF. The CDR3, as DNA: TGCGCCAGCAGCTTTGGAGTGCATGAGCAGTTCTTC.